The 7 T cell receptor beta chains below come from one sample, sequenced in a study of molecular identifiers for immune sequencing clone quantification. TCRdb fed the PCR reads into MiXCR, producing one record per CDR3 protein. The sample includes 460,000 or so distinct CDR3 sequences, about 25% of them seen just once. The specimen was naive CD8+ T cells from blood, with Jurkat cell RNA spiked in. The subset is: FACS-sorted CD8+CD4-CCR7+CD45RA+ naive T cells. The receptor set was obtained from a human donor in good health. Some libraries in this study had Jurkat cell RNA spiked in.

Remarks on this clonotype: This CDR3 is missing its conserved last phenylalanine or tryptophan, likely due to a read error. V usage is TRBV7-6 and J usage is TRBJ1-1, with D hard to call. Trimming removed 5 bases at V and 6 bases at J, with 25 bases between. This CDR3 spans 17 amino acids. The germline V gene has CDR1 SGHVS and CDR2 FNYEAQ. This chain's CDR3 is CASSHLTELGVEAEAFS. DNA of the CDR3: TGTGCCAGCAGCCACTTGACGGAACTTGGAGTTGAGGCTGAAGCTTTCTCT.

This clonotype was detected only a few times. A much larger clonotype is one base distant, so this may be a read error. The rearrangement links TRBV28 to TRBJ2-5, with 8 bases fitting TRBD2. The CDR3 has 14 residues. Per germline, CDR1 MDHEN and CDR2 SYDVKM. V was pared by 10 bases and J by 4 bases, with 11 bases of the junction left unmatched. The CDR3 DNA reads TGTGCCAACAGCCCGGAACTAGCGGCAGAGACCCAGTACTTC. This codes for CANSPELAAETQYF.

This clonotype was seen at least ten times. The rearrangement links TRBV4-3 to TRBJ2-7; 7 positions match TRBD2. Trimming took 0 bases from V and 9 from J; bases not matched to a gene: 17. Per germline, CDR1 LGHNA and CDR2 YSLEER. CDR3 size: 17 residues. As DNA, the CDR3 is TGCGCCAGCAGCCAAGATAGTGAGCTAGCGGACCCCCGGGGGCAGTACTTC. Its translation is CASSQDSELADPRGQYF.

For this clonotype: A read error may account for a junction end that differs from germline. The chain is built from TRBV20-1 and TRBJ2-7; 8 nucleotides match TRBD2. The length of the CDR3 is 15 residues. Germline V lookup: CDR1 DFQATT, CDR2 SNEGSKA (reference sequence). CDR3 DNA sequence: TGCAGTGCTCTACCACTAGCGGAGAGCTCCCACGAGCAGTACTTC. Its translation is CSALPLAESSHEQYF.

The chain is built from TRBV20-1 and TRBJ2-2, with D possibly being TRBD1 (6 bases). The CDR3 runs to 13 residues. Germline CDR1 DFQATT, CDR2 SNEGSKA (reference sequence). V lost 4 bases and J lost 2, with 8 bases in between. The CDR3 protein is CSANRVNTGELFF. CDR3 DNA sequence: TGCAGTGCTAACAGGGTCAACACCGGGGAGCTGTTTTTT.

This clonotype was detected a few times. The junction departs from the called germline gene at one end, perhaps through a read error. This sequence joins TRBV27 and TRBJ2-7; D possibly matches TRBD1 or TRBD2 (5 bases each). This CDR3 has 12 amino acids. CDR1 and CDR2 (germline): MNHEY, SMNVEV (reference sequence). CDR3 protein: CASGLRGHERYF. CDR3 DNA: TGTGCCAGCGGGTTACGGGGCCACGAGCGGTACTTC.

This clonotype has a handful of counts. The chain links TRBV10-3 to TRBJ2-3, with 9 positions matching TRBD2. This CDR3 has 15 amino acids. After removal of 8 bases from V and 2 bases from J, the junction contained 8 bases not matched to a gene. Germline loops: CDR1 ENHRY, CDR2 SYGVKD. CDR3 nucleotide sequence: TGTGCCATCTGGACTAGCGCGTACCCCACAGATACGCAGTATTTT. Residues: CAIWTSAYPTDTQYF.